The clone carrying this T cell receptor beta chain ranks as hyperexpanded. Its cognate antigen is unknown. Antigen-reactive proliferating T cell lines came from CFSE-labeled cells given autologous monocytes and SARS-CoV-2 spike or nucleoprotein. These patients had recovered from COVID-19 ranging mild to severe. These data are taken from a study of CD4 T cell repertoires in COVID-19. Across the study: Relabeled CFSE-low cells, IL-2-expanded for 9 to 10 days, met spikes from other coronaviruses.

Sequenced by immunoSEQ multiplex PCR; TCRdb stores in-frame clones only, minus some. Of some 600 clones in the sample, around 21% are singletons; the top ten hold more than 14%. Trimming took off 3 bases at V and 3 bases at J, with 2 bases between the two ends. CDR1 is SGHNT, CDR2 YENEEA, per germline. The CDR3 runs to 11 residues. The TCR originated in a human donor who had COVID-19. The sequencing here drew on circulating follicular helper CD4+ T cells, cultured in vitro, taken after recovery from COVID-19. The chain has TRBV11-3 and TRBJ1-1; D uncertain. CDR3 residues: CASSFYTEAFF. The CDR3 region has the DNA TGTGCCAGCAGCTTCTACACTGAAGCTTTCTTT.